The sequence of this T cell receptor (beta chain) was determined in a study of regulatory T cells in long-lasting Graves disease. Noted time point: persistent/refractory GD, antithyroid drugs over 5 years with positive TRAb. Isolated PBMC RNA provided the starting material for the TCR library. With iRepertoire HTBI primers and Arm-PCR of CDR3 regions, TCR beta libraries were built. TCRdb analysed the multiplex PCR reads with MiXCR anew, one entry per CDR3 protein. This table holds more than 300,000 distinct CDR3 sequences, roughly 20% found once. J lost 0 bases, V lost 2 bases, and 10 bases had no gene match. The CDR3 contains 17 residues. Germline CDR1 MNHEY, CDR2 SMNVEV (reference sequence).

The chain has TRBV27 and TRBJ2-7, with TRBD2 identical over 7 bases. This receptor was taken from a woman between 35 and 50 years old with Graves disease. Here the sequenced sample was peripheral blood mononuclear cells (PBMCs), taken when the disease was refractory, from a patient treated with antithyroid drugs. The CDR3 spells CASSLLAAPLSSYEQYF. The DNA of the CDR3 is TGTGCCAGCAGTTTACTAGCGGCACCATTGAGCTCCTACGAGCAGTACTTC.